This T cell receptor beta chain is from a study of PD-1 blockade in classical Hodgkin lymphoma. Overall study results and limits: When nivolumab was started under 1 year after ASCT, patients were excluded. Newly diagnosed patients were said to have less baseline TCR diversity than healthy donors did. The CD4+ diversity rise by C4D1 was clearest in complete responders. Baseline diversity in complete responders resembled that of newly diagnosed patients.

Measured with immunoSEQ multiplex PCR; TCRdb has only the in-frame clones, and not every one. This table holds roughly 13,000 clones, about 83% found once. Notes on this clone: Its target is not known.

Trimming shortened V by 3 bases and J by 8 bases, and 10 bases separated the two germline ends. CDR3 length equals 13 residues. Germline loops: CDR1 SGHTA, CDR2 FQGNSA. After autologous stem cell transplantation all patients relapsed, and prior brentuximab vedotin exposure differed between cohorts. The chain links TRBV7-2 to TRBJ2-2; no reliable D call. The sequencing here drew on peripheral blood mononuclear cells (PBMCs), taken at baseline. The sequence was obtained from a human donor with classical Hodgkin lymphoma. Written as DNA, the CDR3 is TGTGCCAGCAGCTTCCAGAGGATTGGGGAGCTGTTTTTT. This gives the protein CASSFQRIGELFF.